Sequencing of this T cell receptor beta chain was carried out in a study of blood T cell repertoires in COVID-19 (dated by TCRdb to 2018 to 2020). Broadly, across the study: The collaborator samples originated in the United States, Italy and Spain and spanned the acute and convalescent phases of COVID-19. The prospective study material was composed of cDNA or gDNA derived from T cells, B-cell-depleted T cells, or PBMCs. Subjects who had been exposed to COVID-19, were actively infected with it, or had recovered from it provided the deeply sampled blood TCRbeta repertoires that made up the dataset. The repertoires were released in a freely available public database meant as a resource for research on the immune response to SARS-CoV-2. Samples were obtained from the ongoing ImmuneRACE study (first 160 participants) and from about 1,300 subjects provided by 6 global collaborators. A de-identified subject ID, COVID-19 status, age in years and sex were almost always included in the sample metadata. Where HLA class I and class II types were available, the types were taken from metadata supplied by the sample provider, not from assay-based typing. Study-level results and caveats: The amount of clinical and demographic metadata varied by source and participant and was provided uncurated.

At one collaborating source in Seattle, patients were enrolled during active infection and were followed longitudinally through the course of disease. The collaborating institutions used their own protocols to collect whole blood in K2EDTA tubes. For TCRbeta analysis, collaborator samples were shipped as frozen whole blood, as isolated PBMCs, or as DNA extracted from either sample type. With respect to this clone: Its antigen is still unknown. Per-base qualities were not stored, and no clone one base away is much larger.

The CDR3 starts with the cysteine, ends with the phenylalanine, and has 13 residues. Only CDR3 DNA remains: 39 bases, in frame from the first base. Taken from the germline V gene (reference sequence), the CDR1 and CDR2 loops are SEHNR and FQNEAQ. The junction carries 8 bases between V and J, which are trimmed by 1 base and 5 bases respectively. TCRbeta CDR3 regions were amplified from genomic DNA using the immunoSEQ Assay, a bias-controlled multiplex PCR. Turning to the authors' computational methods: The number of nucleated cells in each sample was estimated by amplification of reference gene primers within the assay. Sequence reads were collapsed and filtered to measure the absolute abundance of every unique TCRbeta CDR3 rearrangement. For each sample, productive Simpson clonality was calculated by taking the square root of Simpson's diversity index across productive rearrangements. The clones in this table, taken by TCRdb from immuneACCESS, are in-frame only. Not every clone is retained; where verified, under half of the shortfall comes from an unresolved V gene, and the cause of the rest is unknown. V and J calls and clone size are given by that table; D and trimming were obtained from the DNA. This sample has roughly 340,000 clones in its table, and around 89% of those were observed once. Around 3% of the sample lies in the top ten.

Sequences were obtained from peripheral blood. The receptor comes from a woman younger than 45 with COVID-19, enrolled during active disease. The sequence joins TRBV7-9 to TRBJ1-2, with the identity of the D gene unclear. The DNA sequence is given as TGTGCCAGCAGCTTAGTGCGCCTGTATGGCTACACCTTC. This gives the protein CASSLVRLYGYTF.